These 15 T cell receptor beta chains came from one sample sequenced in a study of blood T cell repertoires in COVID-19 (dated by TCRdb to 2019 to 2021). Libraries were constructed by the immunoSEQ multiplex PCR assay. TCRdb mirrors the immuneACCESS table, restricted to in-frame sequences. Some clones are absent from its copies; in checked studies, under half trace to an unresolved V gene, and the reason for the others is unknown. The sample has fewer than 300,000 clones on record, around 90% of them singletons. The ten largest clones take up about 2.3% of the sample. The specimen was PBMCs or T cells enriched from blood (not recorded which). The source is a middle-aged woman with acute COVID-19.

The rearrangement joins TRBV5-1 to TRBJ1-2, with 11 bases aligning to TRBD1. This CDR3 region has 17 residues. Germline trimming cut 3 bases from V and 2 bases from J; bases unmatched to any gene: 9. In germline, CDR1 is SGHRS, CDR2 YFSETQ. DNA for the CDR3: TGCGCCAGCAGCTCAGGACAGGGGGCGCTCCCAAACTATGGCTACACCTTC. Its translation: CASSSGQGALPNYGYTF.

The CDR3 DNA is TGTGCCAGCACGGAGGGGAGGGGTTGGACTGAAGCTTTCTTT. Translated: CASTEGRGWTEAFF. This chain joins TRBV2 and TRBJ1-1; possible D gene TRBD1, 5 bases. CDR3 length equals 14 residues. The V and J ends lost 7 bases and 5 bases respectively, with 17 bases between them. CDR1 is SNHLY and CDR2 is FYNNEI in the germline V gene.

The chain recombines TRBV20-1 with TRBJ1-5, with 7 positions matching TRBD1. The J segment lost 5 bases and the V segment lost 3 bases, leaving 4 bases of the junction unmatched. The CDR3 covers 13 residues. Germline values: CDR1 DFQATT, CDR2 SNEGSKA (reference sequence). The CDR3 DNA reads TGCAGTGCTAGTAAGGGGGCGTATCAGCCCCAGCATTTT. This translates into CSASKGAYQPQHF.

The chain couples TRBV6-5 to TRBJ1-3; D gene unclear. The length of the CDR3 is 14 residues. CDR1 MNHEY and CDR2 SVGAGI come from the germline V gene. Trimming left V 6 bases short and J 0 bases short, with 9 bases between. CDR3 coding DNA: TGTGCCAGCAGCACTGCAGGCTCTGGAAACACCATATATTTT. It specifies CASSTAGSGNTIYF.

The rearrangement links TRBV11-3 to TRBJ2-1; 12 positions match TRBD2. This CDR3 region has 15 residues. In germline, CDR1 is SGHNT, CDR2 YENEEA. The J segment lost 7 bases and the V segment lost 1 base, leaving 2 bases of the junction unmatched. The CDR3 sequence: CASSLVGTSGNEQFF. The CDR3 region has the DNA TGTGCCAGCAGCTTAGTAGGGACTAGCGGGAATGAGCAGTTCTTC.

This clone has just one count. This chain links TRBV30 with TRBJ2-3; the D gene is possibly TRBD2 (6 bases). Germline lookup yields CDR1 GTSNPN and CDR2 SVGIG (reference sequence). V lost 1 base and J 2 bases, leaving 13 bases between the germline ends. CDR3 length: 15 residues. The CDR3 DNA follows: TGTGCCTGGAGTGCCGAACGGGGGACCACAGATACGCAGTATTTT. Translation gives CAWSAERGTTDTQYF.

This chain uses TRBV9 with TRBJ1-6, with 10 bases aligning to TRBD1. This CDR3 comprises 17 residues. Trimming removed 4 bases from V and 9 bases from J; junction bases left unmatched: 13. CDR1 SGDLS and CDR2 YYNGEE come from the germline V gene. The CDR3 DNA reads TGTGCCAGCAGCTCCCGGGACAGGGGAGAATTGGGTTCACCCCTCCACTTT. Protein sequence: CASSSRDRGELGSPLHF.

The CDR3 loop reads CASSLGHTRDYGYTF. As DNA, the CDR3 is TGTGCCAGCAGCCTTGGACACACAAGGGACTATGGCTACACCTTC. The chain has TRBV6-5 and TRBJ1-2; TRBD1 is a possible D gene (5 bases). V lost 6 bases, J lost 3 bases, and 17 bases lay in between. The CDR3 has 15 amino acids. Germline V gives CDR1 MNHEY, CDR2 SVGAGI.

In nucleotides, the CDR3 is TGTGCCAGCAGCCGGGGGGACAGCACCTACGAGCAGTACTTC. Residues: CASSRGDSTYEQYF. This sequence joins TRBV6-2 or TRBV6-3 and TRBJ2-7, with D perhaps assigned TRBD1 or TRBD2 (7 bases each). Germline V gene lookup returns CDR1 MNHEY and CDR2 SVGEGT. The ends were cut back, 6 bases at V and 2 bases at J, with 14 bases in the middle. CDR3 length: 14 amino acids.

The chain is built from TRBV7-9 and TRBJ2-5; D is possibly TRBD2 (6 bases). The CDR3 is 14 residues long. V gave up 0 bases and J gave up 1 base, with 6 bases separating them. Germline V CDR1 and CDR2: SEHNR, FQNEAQ (reference sequence). For the CDR3, the DNA is TGTGCCAGCAGCTTAGCGGGGGGCCAAGAGACCCAGTACTTC. This sequence encodes CASSLAGGQETQYF.

This chain uses TRBV18 with TRBJ2-1, with no clear D. Germline V gene lookup returns CDR1 KGHSH and CDR2 LQKENI. The CDR3 contains 14 residues. V was clipped by 4 bases and J by 0 bases, with 7 bases between them. CDR3: CASSLTNSYNEQFF. As DNA, the CDR3 is TGTGCCAGCTCACTGACAAACTCCTACAATGAGCAGTTCTTC. Full variable domain (remainder filled in from reference TRBV18 and TRBJ2-1): NAGVMQNPRHLVRRRGQEARLRCSPMKGHSHVYWYRQLPEEGLKFMVYLQKENIIDESGMPKERFSAEFPKEGPSILRIQQVVRGDSAAYFCASSLTNSYNEQFFGPGTRLTVL.

The J gene is TRBJ1-5, the V gene TRBV19, with D maybe TRBD1 (5 bases). The CDR3 loop spans 15 amino acids. V was pared by 7 bases and J by 0 bases, with 13 bases between. The V gene's germline CDR1 is LNHDA and CDR2 SQIVND (reference sequence). As DNA, the CDR3 is TGTGCCAGTACTCCTTCGGGGGGTAGCAATCAGCCCCAGCATTTT. The encoded protein is CASTPSGGSNQPQHF.

The CDR3 DNA reads as TGTGCCAGCAGGACTGGCCCAGGGGCGGGCTATGGCTACACCTTC. It codes for CASRTGPGAGYGYTF. The J gene is TRBJ1-2, the V gene TRBV27; a weak D match, TRBD1 (6 bases). The CDR3 has 15 amino acids. V lost 6 bases and J lost 4, with 18 bases in between. The germline CDR1 and CDR2 sequences are MNHEY and SMNVEV (reference sequence).

The genes are TRBV2 and TRBJ2-7, with TRBD2 matching 9 bases. J lost 0 bases, V lost 5 bases, and 5 bases had no gene match. The CDR3 length is 15 residues. CDR1 and CDR2 from the germline V gene are SNHLY and FYNNEI. As DNA, the CDR3 is TGTGCCAGCAGTTCCCGACTAGCGGCCTCCTACGAGCAGTACTTC. The encoded protein is CASSSRLAASYEQYF.

The chain combines TRBV29-1 with TRBJ2-1; TRBD1 is a possible D gene (6 bases). There are 11 residues in the CDR3. V was clipped by 3 bases and J by 6 bases, with 6 bases between them. Germline V CDR1 and CDR2: SQVTM, ANQGSEA. The DNA of the CDR3 is TGCAGCGTTGACAGGGGCAATGAGCAGTTCTTC. Amino acid sequence: CSVDRGNEQFF.